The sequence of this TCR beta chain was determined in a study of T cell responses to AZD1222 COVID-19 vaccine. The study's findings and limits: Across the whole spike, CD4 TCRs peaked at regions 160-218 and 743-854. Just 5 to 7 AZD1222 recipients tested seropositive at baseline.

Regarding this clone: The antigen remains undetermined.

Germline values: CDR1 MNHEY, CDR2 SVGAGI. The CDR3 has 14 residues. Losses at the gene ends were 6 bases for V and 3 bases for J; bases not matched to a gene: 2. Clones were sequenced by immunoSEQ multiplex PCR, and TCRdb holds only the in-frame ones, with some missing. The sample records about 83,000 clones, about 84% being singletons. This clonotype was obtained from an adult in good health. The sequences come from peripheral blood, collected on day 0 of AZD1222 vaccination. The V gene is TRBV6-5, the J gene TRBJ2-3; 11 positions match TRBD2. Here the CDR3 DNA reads TGTGCCAGCAGCCGACTAGCGGGGACAGATACGCAGTATTTT. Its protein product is CASSRLAGTDTQYF.